The rows below give T cell receptor beta chains drawn from one sample of a study of T cell responses to AZD1222 COVID-19 vaccine. The method was immunoSEQ multiplex PCR; TCRdb's version includes in-frame clones alone and lacks a portion of them. This repertoire shows some 85,000 clones, 91% found once; its top ten account for about 7.5%. The source material was peripheral blood, sampled on day 0 of AZD1222 vaccination. These receptors all stem from an adult in good health. CDR3s include the opening cysteine and the closing phenylalanine or tryptophan. The D gene is left open where the match is weak. The size entry is marked missing in some rows and otherwise reads once, few, many or a size class.

v_gene	j_gene	abundance	len	d_gene	CDR3aa	CDR3nt
TRBV9	TRBJ2-2	NA	17	TRBD2	CASSPRLAASNTGELFF	TGTGCCAGCAGCCCGCGACTAGCGGCCTCGAACACCGGGGAGCTGTTTTTT
TRBV6-4	TRBJ1-2	NA	13	NA	CASSGGLGYGYTF	TGTGCCAGCAGTGGGGGATTAGGCTATGGCTACACCTTC
TRBV7-2	TRBJ2-3	NA	16	NA	CASSLGSGPGTDTQYF	TGTGCCAGCAGTCTAGGGTCCGGACCAGGGACAGATACGCAGTATTTT
TRBV6-5	TRBJ1-3	NA	16	NA	CASSYSRGYSGNTIYF	TGTGCCAGCAGTTACTCTCGGGGTTACTCTGGAAACACCATATATTTT
TRBV6-2/TRBV6-3	TRBJ1-4	NA	15	NA	CASSWSGTPNEKLFF	TGTGCCAGCAGTTGGTCCGGGACCCCGAATGAAAAACTGTTTTTT
TRBV28	TRBJ1-5	once	12	NA	CASSSGDQPQHF	TGTGCCAGCAGTTCAGGGGATCAGCCCCAGCATTTT
TRBV27	TRBJ2-7	NA	12	NA	CAASPTGYEQYF	TGTGCCGCTAGCCCGACGGGGTACGAGCAGTACTTC
TRBV4-3	TRBJ1-5	NA	13	TRBD1	CASSQGTGNPQHF	TGCGCCAGCAGCCAAGGGACAGGGAATCCCCAGCATTTT
TRBV24-1	TRBJ2-1	NA	13	NA	CATTGFWYNEQFF	TGTGCCACCACGGGCTTTTGGTACAATGAGCAGTTCTTC
TRBV3-1/TRBV3-2	TRBJ1-2	NA	16	TRBD1	CASSHGVHGQGDGYTF	TGTGCCAGCAGCCATGGGGTTCACGGACAGGGAGATGGCTACACCTTC
TRBV6-5	TRBJ1-2	NA	11	NA	CASRTRSGYTF	TGTGCCAGCAGAACACGGTCTGGCTACACCTTC
TRBV30	TRBJ2-7	few	14	NA	CAWSVPRQGHEQYF	TGTGCCTGGAGTGTACCGCGGCAGGGCCACGAGCAGTACTTC
TRBV6-5	TRBJ1-5	NA	16	NA	CASSFISGANDQPQHF	TGTGCCAGCAGTTTTATTTCGGGGGCCAATGATCAGCCCCAGCATTTT
TRBV19	TRBJ1-2	NA	13	NA	CASSPRGGRGYTF	TGTGCCAGTAGTCCCCGAGGGGGTCGGGGCTACACCTTC
TRBV5-1	TRBJ2-7	NA	19	TRBD2	CASSSRGLAGGQVIHEQYF	TGCGCCAGCAGCTCACGCGGACTAGCGGGAGGGCAGGTAATCCACGAGCAGTACTTC
TRBV7-2	TRBJ2-4	NA	15	NA	CASSSPFGPENIQYF	TGTGCCAGCAGCTCTCCTTTTGGCCCGGAAAACATTCAGTACTTC
TRBV11-3	TRBJ1-2	NA	16	NA	CARNSLGGSPLYGYTF	TGTGCCAGAAATAGCCTAGGAGGATCCCCCCTCTATGGCTACACCTTC
TRBV6-2/TRBV6-3	TRBJ1-1	NA	15	TRBD1	CASSSTGRLNTEAFF	TGTGCCAGCAGTTCGACAGGGAGACTAAACACTGAAGCTTTCTTT
TRBV3-1/TRBV3-2	TRBJ2-7	few	18	TRBD2	CASSQGYSGRAGSYEQYF	TGTGCCAGCAGCCAGGGGTATAGCGGGAGGGCAGGCTCCTACGAGCAGTACTTC
TRBV15	TRBJ2-7	NA	14	TRBD1	CATSRPGQGYEQYF	TGTGCCACCAGCAGACCGGGACAGGGGTACGAGCAGTACTTC
TRBV7-3	TRBJ1-2	NA	14	NA	CASSPDSTSYGYTF	TGTGCCAGCAGCCCGGACTCAACGAGCTATGGCTACACCTTC
TRBV9	TRBJ2-4	NA	15	TRBD1	CASSVGILDRLPQYF	TGTGCCAGCAGCGTAGGAATCTTGGACAGGTTGCCTCAGTACTTC
TRBV6-6	TRBJ1-2	NA	13	NA	CASSLQVLNGYTF	TGTGCCAGCAGCCTTCAGGTACTAAATGGCTACACCTTC
TRBV6-5	TRBJ2-7	NA	14	NA	CASSSTGFSYEQYF	TGTGCCAGCAGTTCCACAGGCTTTTCCTACGAGCAGTACTTC
TRBV29-1	TRBJ2-5	NA	15	TRBD1	CSVEGADRGRETQYF	TGCAGCGTTGAGGGTGCGGACAGGGGGAGAGAGACCCAGTACTTC
TRBV28	TRBJ1-2	NA	16	NA	CASSFGASYGGLSYTF	TGTGCCAGCAGTTTTGGCGCGAGTTATGGGGGATTAAGCTACACCTTC
TRBV5-1	TRBJ1-1	NA	17	NA	CASSLGGHQGGGTEAFF	TGCGCCAGCAGCTTGGGGGGGCATCAGGGTGGCGGCACTGAAGCTTTCTTT
TRBV6-6	TRBJ1-2	NA	16	TRBD1	CASSYSRGQGVYGYTF	TGTGCCAGCAGTTACTCCCGTGGACAGGGAGTCTATGGCTACACCTTC
TRBV2	TRBJ1-5	once	18	NA	CASRGTRLGASGNQPQHF	TGTGCCAGCAGGGGAACCAGGTTAGGGGCATCTGGCAATCAGCCCCAGCATTTT
TRBV27	TRBJ2-3	many	16	NA	CASSLSALGGTDTQYF	TGTGCCAGCAGTTTATCGGCCCTAGGTGGCACAGATACGCAGTATTTT
TRBV24-1	TRBJ1-5	NA	14	NA	CATSDYRALQPQHF	TGTGCCACCAGTGATTACAGGGCCCTCCAGCCCCAGCATTTT
TRBV7-9	TRBJ2-2	NA	14	NA	CASSFSGDTGELFF	TGTGCCAGCAGCTTCTCAGGGGACACCGGGGAGCTGTTTTTT
TRBV4-1	TRBJ2-1	NA	18	TRBD2	CASSQGLAGLGVWNEQFF	TGCGCCAGCAGCCAAGGGTTAGCGGGCCTGGGAGTGTGGAATGAGCAGTTCTTC
TRBV7-9	TRBJ2-1	NA	12	NA	CASRPEGTEKFF	TGTGCCAGCAGACCCGAGGGGACTGAGAAGTTCTTC